Listed below are T cell receptor beta chains from one sample, sequenced in a study of blood T cell repertoires in COVID-19. Data came from immunoSEQ multiplex PCR; TCRdb stores just in-frame clones and leaves some out. The profile shows fewer than 350,000 clones, around nine tenths of them singletons. Sequencing input: PBMCs or T cells enriched from blood (not recorded which). Every receptor here comes from a woman aged 40 to 55 who had recovered from COVID-19. CDR3s leave out the opening cysteine and the closing phenylalanine or tryptophan. Rows may omit the clone size; those that give it use once, few, many or a size class.

size: NA
V: TRBV6-5
CDR3: AFSLGGSTDTQY

size: NA
V: TRBV20-1
CDR3: SATQGHEQY

size: NA
V: TRBV4-3
CDR3: ASSQDPSGRVGELF

size: NA
V: TRBV27
CDR3: ASSPLRSSGNTIY

size: NA
V: TRBV9
CDR3: ASSGLQLATYNEQF

size: NA
V: TRBV7-9
CDR3: ASSLGALNTEAF

size: NA
V: TRBV7-9
CDR3: ASRRTSGGGNEQF

size: NA
V: TRBV6-5
CDR3: ASRPRDRVGGYT

size: NA
V: TRBV19
CDR3: ASRNRARTEAF

size: NA
V: TRBV27
CDR3: ASSLFPSGGNEQF

size: NA
V: TRBV7-2
CDR3: ASSPGGGGYTDTQY

size: NA
V: TRBV7-2
CDR3: ASSTRLAGAETQY

size: once
V: TRBV27
CDR3: ASKREGSYEQY

size: NA
V: TRBV24-1
CDR3: ATSDPGTGDQAF

size: NA
V: TRBV2
CDR3: ASSEGTSGGAKNIQY

size: NA
V: TRBV28
CDR3: ASSFAVAGVYEQY

size: few
V: TRBV7-9
CDR3: ASSWTGVGNTIY

size: NA
V: TRBV27
CDR3: ASRRQSTDTQY

size: NA
V: TRBV11-2
CDR3: ASSQPGQTYNSPLH

size: NA
V: TRBV7-2
CDR3: ASNPRSYNEQF

size: NA
V: TRBV5-4
CDR3: ASSKTSGSLTDTQY

size: NA
V: TRBV28
CDR3: ASNTPGRGDQPQH

size: NA
V: TRBV5-4
CDR3: ASSPGGGDTQY

size: once
V: TRBV3-1/TRBV3-2
CDR3: ASSQAGGRAYGYT

size: NA
V: TRBV19
CDR3: ASSPTRTGFGEKLF

size: NA
V: TRBV27
CDR3: ASSSAGLAGVVTGELF

size: NA
V: TRBV7-3
CDR3: ASSFSGSSYNEQF

size: NA
V: TRBV30
CDR3: AWSVLAGGETQY

size: NA
V: TRBV5-4
CDR3: ASSTSREGMWVSTGELF

size: NA
V: TRBV19
CDR3: ASSLPGQDYNEQF

size: NA
V: TRBV7-2
CDR3: ASSPLFGGYGYT

size: NA
V: TRBV6-2/TRBV6-3
CDR3: ASSTEARGTGELF

size: NA
V: TRBV7-9
CDR3: ASSSRDRGRNEQF

size: NA
V: TRBV10-3
CDR3: AISNQQGNYGYT

size: NA
V: TRBV5-3
CDR3: ASPPATGGSPLH

size: NA
V: TRBV5-6
CDR3: ASSLDTGTGPNYGYT

size: once
V: TRBV30
CDR3: AWTSGDTDTQY

size: NA
V: TRBV24-1
CDR3: ATSDYYEQY

size: NA
V: TRBV4-3
CDR3: ASSQDEGGLIHNEQF

size: NA
V: TRBV5-1
CDR3: ASSSGNSGRMETQY

size: NA
V: TRBV7-9
CDR3: ASSSPDGTKNIQY

size: once
V: TRBV7-9
CDR3: ASSLGGQSYGYT

size: NA
V: TRBV4-1
CDR3: ASSQVRDRLKY

size: NA
V: TRBV24-1
CDR3: ATKTSTYEQY

size: NA
V: TRBV19
CDR3: ASSIRGDRGYNEQF

size: NA
V: TRBV29-1
CDR3: SVEGRKAEAF

size: NA
V: TRBV3-1/TRBV3-2
CDR3: ASSLLAEETQY

size: NA
V: TRBV5-1
CDR3: ASSFDPGQGAGNTIY

size: NA
V: TRBV19
CDR3: ASATTRTAEEKLF

size: NA
V: TRBV4-3
CDR3: ASSHGTAGYEQY

size: NA
V: TRBV28
CDR3: ASTWSQGEQY

size: NA
V: TRBV5-1
CDR3: ASSSQGVHTGELF

size: NA
V: TRBV14
CDR3: ASTSLAGTDEQF

size: few
V: TRBV7-9
CDR3: ASTRLAGGTGEQF

size: NA
V: TRBV23-1
CDR3: ASCSWGGASWTQY

size: NA
V: TRBV7-2
CDR3: ASSSGTANEKLF

size: NA
V: TRBV6-5
CDR3: ASRKTGGSNQPQH

size: NA
V: TRBV7-6
CDR3: ASSLGVGHFNWHEQY

size: NA
V: TRBV2
CDR3: ASTQTATGELF